Included here is one TCR beta chain sequence, with context. Germline V gene lookup returns CDR1 SNHLY and CDR2 FYNNEI. The CDR3 totals 14 residues. V was trimmed by 3 bases and J by 4 bases, leaving 12 bases between them. These data are taken from a study of technical replicates of blood from a handful of donors. Assay: immunoSEQ multiplex PCR; the TCRdb copy retains only in-frame clones and omits some. The profile shows roughly 70,000 clones, roughly nine tenths of them singletons. This receptor was identified in a human donor in good health. Some clones in this sample may be carry-over from other donors' samples. The gene calls are TRBV2 and TRBJ1-2; D remains unclear. The specimen sequenced was PBMCs. In DNA form, the CDR3 reads TGTGCCAGCAGTGATAGCTCTCGAAGCTATGGCTACACCTTC. Translated, it gives CASSDSSRSYGYTF.